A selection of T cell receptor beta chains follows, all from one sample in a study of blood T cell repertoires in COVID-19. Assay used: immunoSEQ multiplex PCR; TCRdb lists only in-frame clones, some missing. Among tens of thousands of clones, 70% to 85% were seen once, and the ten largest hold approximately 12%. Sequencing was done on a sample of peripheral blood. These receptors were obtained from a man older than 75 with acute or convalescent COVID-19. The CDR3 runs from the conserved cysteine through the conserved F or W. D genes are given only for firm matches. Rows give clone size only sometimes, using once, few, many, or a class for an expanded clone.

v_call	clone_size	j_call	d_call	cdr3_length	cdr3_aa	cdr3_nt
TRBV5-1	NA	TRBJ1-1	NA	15	CASSLVGDPRTEAFF	TGCGCCAGCAGCTTGGTGGGAGACCCCCGGACTGAAGCTTTCTTT
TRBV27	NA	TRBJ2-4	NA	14	CASSLSMIGGIQYF	TGTGCCAGCAGTTTATCGATGATCGGGGGCATTCAGTACTTC
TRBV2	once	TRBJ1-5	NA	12	CASSGQYQPQHF	TGTGCCAGCAGTGGACAATATCAGCCCCAGCATTTT
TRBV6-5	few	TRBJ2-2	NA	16	CASSYSLLRRTGELFF	TGTGCCAGCAGTTACTCCCTTCTTCGGCGGACCGGGGAGCTGTTTTTT
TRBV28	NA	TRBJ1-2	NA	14	CASSLAGPSDGYTF	TGTGCCAGCAGTTTGGCGGGGCCGAGTGACGGCTACACCTTC
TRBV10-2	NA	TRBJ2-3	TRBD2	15	CASSGGLVGTDTQYF	TGCGCCAGCAGTGGGGGACTAGTTGGCACAGATACGCAGTATTTT
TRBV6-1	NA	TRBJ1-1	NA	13	CASSEERGSPAFF	TGTGCCAGCAGTGAAGAGAGGGGGTCCCCAGCTTTCTTT
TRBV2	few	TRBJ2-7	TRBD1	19	CASSSGTGAGSLSPYEQYF	TGTGCCAGCAGTTCCGGGACAGGGGCAGGATCGTTGAGCCCCTACGAGCAGTACTTC
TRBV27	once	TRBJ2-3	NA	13	CASSAVGADTQYF	TGTGCCAGCAGCGCCGTGGGGGCCGATACGCAGTATTTT
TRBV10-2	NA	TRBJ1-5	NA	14	CASSESAGGQPQHF	TGCGCCAGCAGTGAGTCGGCCGGAGGGCAGCCCCAGCATTTT
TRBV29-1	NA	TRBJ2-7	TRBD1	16	CSVEDGVGTGVSWQYF	TGCAGCGTTGAAGATGGCGTCGGGACAGGGGTCAGTTGGCAGTACTTC
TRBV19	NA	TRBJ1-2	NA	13	CASIDRTNYGYTF	TGTGCCAGTATCGACAGAACTAACTATGGCTACACCTTC
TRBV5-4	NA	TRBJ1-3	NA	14	CASSPDRGGNTIYF	TGTGCCAGCAGCCCGGATCGGGGTGGAAACACCATATATTTT
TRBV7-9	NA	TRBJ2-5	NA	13	CASSSEGRETQYF	TGTGCCAGCAGCTCAGAAGGGAGAGAGACCCAGTACTTC
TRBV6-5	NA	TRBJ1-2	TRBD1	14	CASSYSSRGYGYTF	TGTGCCAGCAGTTACTCGTCCAGGGGGTATGGCTACACCTTC
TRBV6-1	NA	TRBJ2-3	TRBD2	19	CASSEIEGGLAGGRTTQYF	TGTGCCAGCAGTGAAATCGAGGGTGGGCTAGCGGGGGGGCGGACAACGCAGTATTTT
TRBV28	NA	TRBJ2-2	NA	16	CASRLRQALTYGELFF	TGTGCCAGCAGACTTAGACAGGCCCTAACGTATGGGGAGCTGTTTTTT
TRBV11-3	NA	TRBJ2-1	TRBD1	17	CASSLDFSGQGAGEQFF	TGTGCCAGCAGCTTAGATTTCTCCGGACAGGGGGCAGGTGAGCAGTTCTTC
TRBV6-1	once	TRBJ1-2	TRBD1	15	CASSEGGQGEGGYTF	TGTGCCAGCAGTGAAGGGGGACAGGGAGAGGGAGGCTACACCTTC
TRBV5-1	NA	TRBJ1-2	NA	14	CASSFGGPGAGYTF	TGCGCCAGCAGCTTCGGAGGGCCTGGAGCTGGCTACACCTTC
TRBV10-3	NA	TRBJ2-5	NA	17	CAISESRVRGSQETQYF	TGTGCCATCAGTGAGTCAAGGGTTAGGGGTAGCCAAGAGACCCAGTACTTC
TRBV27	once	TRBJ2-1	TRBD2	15	CASSLLAGVYNEQFF	TGTGCCAGCAGTCTACTAGCGGGGGTCTACAATGAGCAGTTCTTC
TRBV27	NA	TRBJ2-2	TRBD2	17	CASGLPRLAGATGELFF	TGTGCCAGCGGTTTACCCAGACTAGCGGGAGCCACCGGGGAGCTGTTTTTT
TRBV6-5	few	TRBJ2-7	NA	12	CASSYEDGRNYF	TGTGCCAGCAGTTACGAGGATGGGAGGAATTACTTC
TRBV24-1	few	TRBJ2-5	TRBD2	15	CATSDQAGGGESQYF	TGTGCCACCAGTGACCAAGCGGGAGGGGGAGAGTCCCAGTACTTC
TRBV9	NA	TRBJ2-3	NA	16	CASSFRTGGGTDTQYF	TGTGCCAGCAGCTTCCGAACAGGGGGGGGCACAGATACGCAGTATTTT
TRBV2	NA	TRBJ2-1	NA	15	CASSWDSFSYNEQFF	TGTGCCAGCAGTTGGGACTCTTTCTCCTACAATGAGCAGTTCTTC
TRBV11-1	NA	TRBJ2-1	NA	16	CASSPRRLRVSNEQFF	TGTGCCAGCAGCCCCCGTAGATTGCGGGTCAGTAATGAGCAGTTCTTC
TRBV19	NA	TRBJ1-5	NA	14	CASSEGRSNQPQHF	TGTGCCAGTAGTGAGGGAAGAAGCAATCAGCCCCAGCATTTT
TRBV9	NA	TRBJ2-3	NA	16	CASSPRGSTSADTQYF	TGTGCCAGCAGCCCCCGGGGATCAACCTCGGCAGATACGCAGTATTTT
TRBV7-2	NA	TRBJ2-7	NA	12	CASSATAYEQYF	TGTGCCAGCAGCGCGACAGCCTACGAGCAGTACTTC
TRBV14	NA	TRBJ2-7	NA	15	CASSQDGPHRYEQYF	TGTGCCAGCAGCCAAGATGGTCCACACCGCTACGAGCAGTACTTC
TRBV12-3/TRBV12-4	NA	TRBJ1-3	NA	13	CADVQGSGNTIYF	TGTGCCGACGTGCAGGGCTCTGGAAACACCATATATTTT
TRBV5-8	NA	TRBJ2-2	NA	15	CASSLLAANTGELFF	TGTGCCAGCAGCTTACTAGCAGCGAACACCGGGGAGCTGTTTTTT
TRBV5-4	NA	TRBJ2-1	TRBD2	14	CASSFGGGHNEQFF	TGTGCCAGCAGCTTTGGGGGAGGGCACAATGAGCAGTTCTTC
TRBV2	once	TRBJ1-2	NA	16	CASSEAGTPAYYGYTF	TGTGCCAGCAGTGAGGCGGGGACCCCCGCTTACTATGGCTACACCTTC
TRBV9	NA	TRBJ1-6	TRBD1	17	CASSEPRQGSSQSPLHF	TGTGCCAGCAGCGAGCCTCGACAGGGCTCAAGTCAATCACCCCTCCACTTT
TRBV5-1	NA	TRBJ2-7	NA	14	CASSLAGGSYEQYF	TGCGCCAGCAGCTTAGCCGGAGGATCCTACGAGCAGTACTTC
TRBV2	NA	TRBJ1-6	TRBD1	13	CASRRGLNSPLHF	TGTGCCAGCCGGAGGGGGCTTAATTCACCCCTCCACTTT
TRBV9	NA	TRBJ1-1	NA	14	CASSPAPLGTEAFF	TGTGCCAGCAGTCCCGCCCCCCTCGGCACTGAAGCTTTCTTT
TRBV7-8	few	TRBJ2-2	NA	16	CASSPKTHANTGELFF	TGTGCCAGCAGCCCCAAGACTCACGCGAACACCGGGGAGCTGTTTTTT
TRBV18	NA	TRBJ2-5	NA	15	CASSPNRGAGETQYF	TGTGCCAGCTCACCAAATCGCGGGGCGGGCGAGACCCAGTACTTC
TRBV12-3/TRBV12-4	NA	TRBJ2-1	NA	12	CASSFLSSSQFF	TGTGCCAGCAGTTTCTTGTCTAGCTCGCAGTTCTTC
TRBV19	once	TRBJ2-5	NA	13	CASSMRVSETQYF	TGTGCCAGTAGTATGCGGGTTTCGGAGACCCAGTACTTC
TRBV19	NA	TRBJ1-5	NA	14	CASSMTTFNQPQHF	TGTGCCAGTAGTATGACTACGTTCAATCAGCCCCAGCATTTT